What follows describes a single T cell receptor (beta chain). Its matching antigen is unknown. In the library, individual cDNA molecules carried attached unique molecular identifiers. One entry per CDR3 protein results from TCRdb running MiXCR on the 5' RACE reads. The profile covers 25,000 to 35,000 distinct CDR3 sequences, with 5.7% appearing a single time and 5.8% taken by the ten largest. This CDR3 region has 12 residues. V lost 4 bases to trimming and J lost 2 bases, with 3 bases between them. These data originate in a study of early T cells in non-severe SARS-CoV-2 infection. For the study at large: From unsorted whole blood, bulk RNA was sequenced, and the chains remained unpaired.

Study-wide results and limits: Anti-spike CD8 responses were favored by VDJdb matching, which missed private and CD4 specificities.

This rearrangement joins TRBV12-3 or TRBV12-4 to TRBJ1-5; D is unclear. The specimen was whole blood. The TCR sequence derives from an adult who was a healthcare worker with PCR-confirmed SARS-CoV-2 infection or an uninfected control (not recorded which). CDR3: CASSSGNQPQHF. The CDR3 DNA reads as TGTGCCAGCAGTTCCGGCAATCAGCCCCAGCATTTT.